Shown below are 14 T cell receptor beta chains from a single sample sequenced in a study of CD8+CD57+ T cells in acquired aplastic anemia. Genomic DNA templated the TCR beta VDJ and CDR3 profiling. TCRdb reprocessed the reads via MiXCR and lists one record per CDR3 protein. The sample lists more than 150,000 distinct CDR3 sequences, about half occurring once. The specimen sequenced was sorted CD4+, CD8+, or CD8+CD57+ T cells (not recorded which) from PBMCs. Receptors originate from a human donor in good health.

The V and J genes are TRBV2 and TRBJ2-7; D unclear. CDR3 length equals 14 residues. The germline gives CDR1 SNHLY, CDR2 FYNNEI. Deletions cut 6 bases from V and 2 bases from J, with 14 bases between. CDR3 region: CASRARTRTYEQYF. The CDR3 DNA reads TGTGCCAGCAGAGCGCGGACCAGGACCTACGAGCAGTACTTC.

This clonotype was detected only a few times. V gene TRBV5-1 combines with J gene TRBJ1-6; 7 bases line up with TRBD1. The germline gives CDR1 SGHRS, CDR2 YFSETQ. The CDR3 sequence is 15 residues long. V gave up 3 bases and J gave up 8 bases; unmatched junction bases: 8. The CDR3 sequence: CASSSRTGPDSPLHF. For the CDR3, the DNA is TGCGCCAGCAGCTCACGGACAGGTCCGGATTCACCCCTCCACTTT.

At least ten counts were recorded for this clonotype. V and J are TRBV24-1 and TRBJ2-1; D is possibly TRBD2 (6 bases). The CDR3 is made up of 16 amino acids. Trimming removed 3 bases at V and 6 bases at J, with 17 bases between. From germline, CDR1 is KGHDR and CDR2 SFDVKD. CDR3 sequence (DNA): TGTGCCACCAGTGATCGTTTCGGGGGATGGGGCAATGAGCAGTTCTTC. It yields the protein CATSDRFGGWGNEQFF.

The DNA of the CDR3 is TGCAGCGTTGAAGAGTGGGGAGGGCCCAGGGTAGATACGCAGTATTTT. Encoded protein: CSVEEWGGPRVDTQYF. V gene TRBV29-1 combines with J gene TRBJ2-3, with 7 nucleotides matching TRBD2. Germline lookup yields CDR1 SQVTM and CDR2 ANQGSEA. After removal of 0 bases from V and 5 bases from J, the junction contained 11 bases not matched to a gene. The CDR3 sequence is 16 residues long.

This clonotype was recorded at least ten times. The chain combines TRBV2 with TRBJ1-2; TRBD1 agrees at 8 bases. The germline V gene has CDR1 SNHLY and CDR2 FYNNEI. Trimming removed 7 bases from V and 4 bases from J; junction bases left unmatched: 11. The CDR3 runs to 15 residues. CDR3 in amino acids: CASIKTGQDRYGYTF. The CDR3 bases are TGTGCCAGCATTAAAACGGGACAGGATCGCTATGGCTACACCTTC.

This clonotype occurred many times. V usage is TRBV20-1 and J usage is TRBJ2-1, with 7 bases fitting TRBD1. The trim removed 1 base at V and 3 bases at J, leaving 6 bases unmatched. The CDR3 covers 15 residues. In germline, CDR1 is DFQATT, CDR2 SNEGSKA (reference sequence). DNA of the CDR3: TGCAGTGCTAGAGCAGACAGGGTTTTCTACAATGAGCAGTTCTTC. Translating it yields CSARADRVFYNEQFF.

This clonotype appeared once. It is unclear where the CDR3 begins or ends on the DNA, so no DNA is shown, and the CDR3 is as TCRdb lists it. The rearrangement uses TRBV9 and TRBJ1-3. 19 amino acids form the CDR3, both terminal residues included. Per the germline V gene, CDR1 is SGDLS and CDR2 is YYNGEE. The CDR3 reads CASSASYLCASSRSNTIYF.

The chain employs TRBV2 and TRBJ2-7, with D perhaps matching TRBD2 (5 bases). The germline CDR1 and CDR2 sequences are SNHLY and FYNNEI. Trimming left V 4 bases short and J 2 bases short, with 15 bases between. This CDR3 comprises 15 residues. CDR3 sequence: CASSVDSGKTYEQYF. The CDR3 DNA reads TGTGCCAGCAGTGTGGACTCGGGAAAAACCTACGAGCAGTACTTC.

This clonotype was seen many times. The V call is TRBV20-1, the J call TRBJ2-3, with 11 bases aligning to TRBD1. The CDR3 covers 13 residues. CDR1 is DFQATT and CDR2 is SNEGSKA in the germline V gene (reference sequence). V shed 7 bases and J 4 bases; nucleotides not matched to a gene: 4. CDR3 in amino acids: CSVGQGASDTQYF. CDR3 nucleotide sequence: TGCAGTGTCGGACAGGGGGCTTCAGATACGCAGTATTTT.

This clonotype was picked up many times. The V and J genes are TRBV7-9 and TRBJ2-3; 7 positions match TRBD2. The CDR3 has 14 residues. Per germline, CDR1 SEHNR and CDR2 FQNEAQ (reference sequence). The V gene end was trimmed by 4 bases and the J gene end by 7 bases; junction bases not matched to a gene: 8. The CDR3 reads CASSSPVGRYTQYF. The CDR3 nucleotides read TGTGCCAGCAGCTCCCCCGTCGGGAGGTATACGCAGTATTTT.

This clonotype was seen many times. The rearrangement uses TRBV4-2 and TRBJ2-6; the D gene is possibly TRBD1 (5 bases). There are 19 residues in the CDR3. V was clipped by 4 bases and J by 0 bases, with 19 bases between them. CDR1 and CDR2 (germline): LGHNA, YNFKEQ. CDR3 sequence: CASSPMRQGLGSGANVLTF. CDR3 DNA: TGTGCCAGCAGCCCCATGCGCCAGGGATTAGGCTCTGGGGCCAACGTCCTGACTTTC.

This clonotype was seen repeatedly, ten times or more. The rearrangement joins TRBV2 to TRBJ2-3; 13 bases line up with TRBD2. The germline CDR1 and CDR2 sequences are SNHLY and FYNNEI. This CDR3 is 17 amino acids long. The junction had 8 bases not matched to a gene; V was cut back by 2 bases and J by 6 bases. CDR3 DNA sequence: TGTGCCAGCAGTGAATTTTGGACTAGCGGGGGCGGTGATACGCAGTATTTT. It translates to CASSEFWTSGGGDTQYF.

The gene calls are TRBV10-3 and TRBJ2-3; 11 bases match TRBD2. CDR1 and CDR2 from the germline V gene are ENHRY and SYGVKD. The CDR3 has 15 amino acids. V lost 6 bases to trimming and J lost 2 bases; unmatched junction nucleotides: 4. CDR3 in DNA: TGTGCCATCAGCGGGACTAGCGGATTCACAGATACGCAGTATTTT. This gives the protein CAISGTSGFTDTQYF.

This clonotype was picked up one time. The chain uses TRBV3-1 and TRBJ2-3; 14 bases are shared with TRBD2. CDR3 length: 18 amino acids. The junction had 8 bases not matched to a gene; V was cut back by 1 base and J by 5 bases. The germline V gene has CDR1 LGHDT and CDR2 YNNKEL (reference sequence). The chain's CDR3 is CASSQGEGTSGRRDTQYF. The CDR3 DNA sequence: TGTGCCAGCAGCCAAGGCGAAGGGACTAGCGGGAGAAGAGATACGCAGTATTTT.